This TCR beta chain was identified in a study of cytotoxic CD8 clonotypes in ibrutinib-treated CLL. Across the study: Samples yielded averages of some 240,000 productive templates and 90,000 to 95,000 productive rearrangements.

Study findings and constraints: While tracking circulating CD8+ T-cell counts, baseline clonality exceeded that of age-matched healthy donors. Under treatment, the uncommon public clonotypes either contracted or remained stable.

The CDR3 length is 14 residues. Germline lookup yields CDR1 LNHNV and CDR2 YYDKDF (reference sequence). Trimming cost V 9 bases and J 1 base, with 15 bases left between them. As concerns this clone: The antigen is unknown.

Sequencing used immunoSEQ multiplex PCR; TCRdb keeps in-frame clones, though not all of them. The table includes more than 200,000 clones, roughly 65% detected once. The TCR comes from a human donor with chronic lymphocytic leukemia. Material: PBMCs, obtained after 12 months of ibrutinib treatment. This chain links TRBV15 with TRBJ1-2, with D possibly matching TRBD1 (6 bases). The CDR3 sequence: CATQMGGHNYGYTF. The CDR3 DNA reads TGTGCCACACAGATGGGGGGCCATAACTATGGCTACACCTTC.